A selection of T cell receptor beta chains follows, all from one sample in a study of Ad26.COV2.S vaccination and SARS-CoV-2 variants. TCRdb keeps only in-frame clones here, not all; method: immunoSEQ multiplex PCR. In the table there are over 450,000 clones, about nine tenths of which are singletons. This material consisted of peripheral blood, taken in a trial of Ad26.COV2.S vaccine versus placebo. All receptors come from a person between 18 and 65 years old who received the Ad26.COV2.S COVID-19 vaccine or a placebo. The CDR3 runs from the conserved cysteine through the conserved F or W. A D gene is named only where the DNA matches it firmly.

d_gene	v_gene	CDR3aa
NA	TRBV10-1	CASSATNTDTQYF
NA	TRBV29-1	CSVSRATNEKLFF
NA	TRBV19	CASRDRGGWGEKLFF
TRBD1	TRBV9	CASSPARGGPDTQYF
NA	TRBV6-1	CASRHSEAKAFF
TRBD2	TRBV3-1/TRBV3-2	CASSQFGLASFSYNEQFF
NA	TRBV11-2	CASSLEPGRLYEQYF
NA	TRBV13	CASSSREGKSLNSPLHF
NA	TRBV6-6	CASSSGGGSGNTIYF
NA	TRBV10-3	CAIKEEAGYEKLFF
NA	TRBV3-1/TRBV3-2	CASRETFSGEQYF
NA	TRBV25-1	CASSEKYEQYF
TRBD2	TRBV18	CASSPPISGEAEQYF
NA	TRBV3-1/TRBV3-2	CASSHVHEQFF
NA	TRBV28	CASSFLRGGQETQYF
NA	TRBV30	CAWSRGWTEAFF
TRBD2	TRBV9	CASSVLAGGAPGEQFF
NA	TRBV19	CASTPVLTHRYNEQFF
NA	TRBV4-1	CASSQGLRLAGSYEQYF
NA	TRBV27	CASSPRGSEIVNEQFF
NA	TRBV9	CASRPDRRYEQYF
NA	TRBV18	CASSSIGQPEAFF
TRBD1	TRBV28	CASSLQDRAPLSPLHF
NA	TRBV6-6	CASSHSGAAYEQYF
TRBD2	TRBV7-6	CASSLHRASGENEQFF
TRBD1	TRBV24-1	CATSTGTGVSNEQFF
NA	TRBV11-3	CASSLGRHYEQYF
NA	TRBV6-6	CASKPGQTYEQYF
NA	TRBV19	CASSMVGGSTDTQYF
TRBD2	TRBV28	CASSNRTSGSYEQYF
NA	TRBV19	CASSIVAGGHQPQHF
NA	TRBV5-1	CASSLTRDEQYF
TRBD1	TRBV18	CASSPSRQGGYEQYF
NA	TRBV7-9	CASSFTGANVLTF
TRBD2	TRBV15	CATSTRLAGGGGELFF
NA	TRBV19	CASRIRVSSYNEQFF
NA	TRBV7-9	CASSVGSMNTEAFF
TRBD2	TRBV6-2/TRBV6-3	CASSSGGTSTDTQYF
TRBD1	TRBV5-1	CASSLTHRDRSGAFF
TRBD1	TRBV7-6	CASSLKGWDREDTEAFF
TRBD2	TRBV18	CASSPGTSSNEQFF
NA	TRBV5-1	CASSIRSYNEKLFF
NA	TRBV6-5	CASSYLRDFGYEQYF
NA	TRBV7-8	CASSLVHGGKLFF
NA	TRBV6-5	CASSYSPGGNTEAFF
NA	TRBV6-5	CASVPPGAYNEQFF
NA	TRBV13	CATAVWSMNTEAFF